This TCR beta chain was found in a study of blood T cells in healthy people across ages. This clonotype was detected many times. Its target is not known. The authors ran a second PCR of about 6 to 11 cycles using a sample-barcoded 5' primer and a J-beta primer mix. TCRdb recomputed calls from the 5' RACE reads with MiXCR, one row per CDR3 protein. The table includes about 590,000 distinct CDR3 sequences, less than 35% detected once. Study outcomes and limitations: Per million T cells, the diversity of TCR beta decreased roughly linearly as age advanced.

The sequence came from a woman over 75 in good health. The sequenced material came from blood.

This CDR3 reads CASSEAEGFTQPQHF. CDR3 DNA sequence: TGTGCCAGCAGTGAAGCGGAGGGTTTCACTCAGCCCCAGCATTTT. The rearrangement links TRBV6-1 to TRBJ1-5, with D unresolved. This CDR3 has 15 amino acids. Germline V gene data show CDR1 as MNHNS and CDR2 as SASEGT. Trimming cost V 0 bases and J 6 bases, with 12 bases left between them.